This T cell receptor (beta chain) was found in a study of T cells in women clearing cervical HPV infection. On the study more broadly: Cases: HPV16-related CIN3 or worse on histology, a couple of invasive cancers. Whole-study findings and limits: Combining TCR richness with V gene abundances gave approximately 0.84 AUC. Repertoire richness, not evenness, was significantly elevated in CIN3+ cases versus controls.

Average input was roughly 1,200 ng genomic DNA for immunoSEQ TCR beta CDR3 amplification. This table comes from immunoSEQ multiplex PCR, and its TCRdb copy is limited to in-frame clones, with some not included. This repertoire comprises 14,000 or so clones; its ten largest clones make up around 20%. Worth noting for this clone: Its antigen is currently unknown. From the germline J gene comes the end of the CDR3, since the read stops 3 residues before it.

The CDR3 runs to 15 residues. Germline-derived CDR1 and CDR2 are SEHNR and FQNEAQ (reference sequence). The V and J ends lost 5 bases and 2 bases, in that order; junction bases with no gene match: 4. The chain combines TRBV7-9 with TRBJ2-7; the match to TRBD2 covers 12 bases. The sequenced material came from blood buffy coat. The sequence was collected from a woman between 18 and 70 years old with a cervical HPV16 infection that either progressed to CIN3+ or cleared (not recorded which). CDR3 bases read: TGTGCCAGCAGCCCCGGACTAGCGGGGACCTACGAG. Amino acids: CASSPGLAGTYE. The full CDR3 is CASSPGLAGTYEQYF.